The 17 T cell receptor beta chains below all came from one sample that was sequenced in a study of OX40 agonist ivuxolimab in advanced cancers. Measured with immunoSEQ multiplex PCR; TCRdb has only the in-frame clones, and not every one. The table has about 54,000 clones, almost 85% seen once. The starting material was CD4+ or CD8+ T cells sorted from blood, obtained in a trial of the OX40 agonist ivuxolimab. All receptors come from an adult with an advanced solid tumor such as melanoma, head and neck, liver or kidney cancer.

This chain links TRBV4-3 with TRBJ2-2; tentatively, D is TRBD1 (6 bases). The CDR3 contains 16 residues. V lost 0 bases and J 0 bases, leaving 8 bases between the germline ends. Germline assignment: CDR1 LGHNA and CDR2 YSLEER. This CDR3 reads CASSQDNRANTGELFF. In DNA, the CDR3 is TGCGCCAGCAGCCAAGATAACAGGGCGAACACCGGGGAGCTGTTTTTT.

J is TRBJ2-7 and V is TRBV19; 9 bases align to TRBD1. The germline V gene has CDR1 LNHDA and CDR2 SQIVND (reference sequence). The CDR3 has 15 residues. V lost 5 bases, J lost 5 bases, and 10 bases stayed unmatched. The CDR3 loop reads CASSGAWDRANEQYF. CDR3 nucleotides: TGTGCCAGTAGTGGTGCCTGGGACAGGGCAAACGAGCAGTACTTC.

The genes are TRBV19 and TRBJ2-5; weak D call: TRBD2 (7 bases). The J call may be incorrect, as the DNA end agrees better with TRBJ2-7. In germline, CDR1 is LNHDA, CDR2 SQIVND (reference sequence). CDR3 length: 15 amino acids. CDR3 sequence reads: CASSIGRGGGFEQYF. CDR3 nucleotide sequence: TGTGCCAGTAGTATAGGTCGCGGGGGCGGATTCGAGCAGTACTTC.

The chain joins TRBV6-5 to TRBJ1-2; D might be TRBD1 (5 bases). The CDR3 spans 13 residues. The V end lost 8 bases, the J end lost 4 bases, and 14 bases lay between the germline ends. Germline V gene data show CDR1 as MNHEY and CDR2 as SVGAGI. CDR3 sequence: CASPGRSFYGYTF. Here the CDR3 DNA reads TGTGCCAGCCCGGGACGGAGTTTCTATGGCTACACCTTC.

The rearrangement links TRBV14 to TRBJ2-1, with 7 bases identical to TRBD2. The CDR3 loop spans 16 amino acids. CDR1 and CDR2 (germline): SGHDN, FVKESK. V shed 4 bases, J shed 4 bases, and the junction held 10 bases outside the gene matches. CDR3 amino acids: CASSRGGVAFYNEQFF. In DNA form, the CDR3 reads TGTGCCAGCAGCCGGGGAGGGGTGGCTTTTTACAATGAGCAGTTCTTC.

CDR3 loop: CASRTSGLNTGELFF. The CDR3 DNA follows: TGTGCCAGCAGGACTAGCGGGCTAAACACCGGGGAGCTGTTTTTT. The chain is built from TRBV4-2 and TRBJ2-2; 10 bases are a match to TRBD2. The germline V gene encodes CDR1 LGHNA and CDR2 YNFKEQ. CDR3 length: 15 amino acids. Unmatched junction bases numbered 3, after V lost 6 bases and J lost 2 bases.

This clone came up once. V is TRBV27 and J is TRBJ2-3; D remains unclear. Germline values: CDR1 MNHEY, CDR2 SMNVEV (reference sequence). CDR3 length: 14 residues. V lost 3 bases and J 3 bases, leaving 10 bases between the germline ends. The CDR3 loop is CASSFNPGTDTQYF. CDR3 coding DNA: TGTGCCAGCAGTTTTAACCCGGGTACAGATACGCAGTATTTT.

This sequence joins TRBV19 and TRBJ2-4, with D tentatively TRBD2 (7 bases). The germline V and J ends were trimmed by 4 bases and 1 base, with 29 bases remaining between them. CDR3 length: 21 amino acids. Germline V gene sequence: CDR1 LNHDA, CDR2 SQIVND (reference sequence). Here the CDR3 DNA reads TGTGCCAGTAGTAGGGGGGGCACAGGGCCGGAAGATTTTCGGGCCAAAAACATTCAGTACTTC. The encoded protein is CASSRGGTGPEDFRAKNIQYF.

The chain links TRBV9 to TRBJ2-2; 8 bases match TRBD1. The germline gives CDR1 SGDLS, CDR2 YYNGEE. The ends lost 4 bases at V and 3 bases at J; junction bases unmatched: 2. The CDR3 spans 14 residues. CDR3 DNA sequence: TGTGCCAGCAGCCGACAGGGGTACACCGGGGAGCTGTTTTTT. Protein product: CASSRQGYTGELFF.

This rearrangement joins TRBV5-8 to TRBJ2-3; a possible D gene is TRBD2 (5 bases). The CDR3 runs to 16 residues. Trimming removed 1 base at V and 2 bases at J, with 14 bases between. Germline V gene lookup returns CDR1 SGHTS and CDR2 YDEGEE. The CDR3 protein is CASSLSEGYYTDTQYF. The CDR3 DNA reads TGTGCCAGCAGCTTGTCCGAGGGATACTACACAGATACGCAGTATTTT.

V and J are TRBV5-1 and TRBJ2-2; no definite D call. CDR1 is SGHRS, CDR2 YFSETQ, per germline. V dropped 0 bases and J dropped 7 bases, with 4 bases sitting between them. The CDR3 is 12 residues long. CDR3 bases: TGCGCCAGCAGCTTGGATATCGGGGAGCTGTTTTTT. Protein sequence: CASSLDIGELFF.

The genes are TRBV28 and TRBJ1-6, with D possibly TRBD1 on 6 matching bases. Per germline, CDR1 MDHEN and CDR2 SYDVKM. The CDR3 contains 14 residues. V lost 7 bases and J 13 bases, leaving 20 bases between the germline ends. The CDR3 reads CASNSQDSESPLHF. In DNA, the CDR3 is TGTGCCAGCAATTCTCAGGACAGTGAATCGCCCCTCCACTTT.

The chain has TRBV6-1 and TRBJ2-7; D call uncertain. Germline lookup yields CDR1 MNHNS and CDR2 SASEGT. The CDR3 is 13 amino acids. V was shortened by 4 bases and J by 1 base, with 8 bases between the two germline ends. The CDR3 nucleotides read TGTGCCAGCAGTGCTTACGTGTCCTACGAGCAGTACTTC. It specifies CASSAYVSYEQYF.

This chain links TRBV7-9 with TRBJ1-2; 8 positions agree with TRBD1. CDR1 and CDR2 (germline): SEHNR, FQNEAQ (reference sequence). The CDR3 is 12 residues long. V lost 4 bases to trimming and J lost 8 bases; unmatched junction nucleotides: 3. The CDR3 DNA is TGTGCCAGCAGCTGGGACAGGAACGGCTACACCTTC. It specifies CASSWDRNGYTF.

This sequence joins TRBV28 and TRBJ2-6; D gene uncertain. V lost 3 bases to trimming and J lost 0 bases, with 27 bases between them. Germline V gene lookup returns CDR1 MDHEN and CDR2 SYDVKM. CDR3 length equals 22 residues. CDR3 region: CASSFSFSFGRSQSSGANVLTF. The CDR3 DNA follows: TGTGCCAGCAGTTTTTCCTTTTCTTTTGGGCGATCACAGAGCTCTGGGGCCAACGTCCTGACTTTC.

V is TRBV6-5 and J is TRBJ2-1; D is undetermined. Trimming took 8 bases from V and 3 from J, leaving 17 bases between them. CDR1 and CDR2 from the germline V gene are MNHEY and SVGAGI. The length of the CDR3 is 15 residues. CDR3 residues: CASASPKGFYNEQFF. The CDR3 region has the DNA TGTGCCAGCGCTTCCCCTAAGGGTTTCTACAATGAGCAGTTCTTC.

The V and J genes are TRBV7-2 and TRBJ2-3; 9 bases map to TRBD1. The CDR3 is made up of 16 amino acids. Germline CDR1 SGHTA, CDR2 FQGNSA. J lost 5 bases, V lost 5 bases, and 11 bases had no gene match. CDR3 loop: CASSPTRDRARDTQYF. The DNA of the CDR3 is TGTGCCAGCAGCCCAACCCGGGACAGGGCGCGAGATACGCAGTATTTT. The full variable domain, its missing parts supplied by reference TRBV7-2 and TRBJ2-3, is GAGVSQSPSNKVTEKGKDVELRCDPISGHTALYWYRQSLGQGLEFLIYFQGNSAPDKSGLPSDRFSAERTGGSVSTLTIQRTQQEDSAVYLCASSPTRDRARDTQYFGPGTRLTVL.